What follows are 28 T cell receptor beta chains derived from one specimen sequenced in a study of OX40 agonist ivuxolimab in advanced cancers. Using immunoSEQ multiplex PCR, the repertoire was profiled, and TCRdb retains in-frame clones only, with some absent. The data contain some 80,000 clones, about 90% of them singletons. Sequenced material: CD4+ or CD8+ T cells sorted from blood, taken in a trial of the OX40 agonist ivuxolimab. The receptors originated from an adult with an advanced solid tumor such as melanoma, head and neck, liver or kidney cancer.

V usage is TRBV30 and J usage is TRBJ1-6; the D gene is possibly TRBD1 (5 bases). The germline gives CDR1 GTSNPN, CDR2 SVGIG (reference sequence). The CDR3 length is 13 residues. Trimming removed 3 bases at V and 7 bases at J, with 10 bases between. The CDR3 DNA sequence: TGTGCCTGGAGCGACCGACAGAATTCACCCCTCCACTTT. Protein sequence: CAWSDRQNSPLHF. The entire variable domain, with the rest obtained from reference TRBV30 and TRBJ1-6, is as follows: SQTIHQWPATLVQPVGSPLSLECTVEGTSNPNLYWYRQAAGRGLQLLFYSVGIGQISSEVPQNLSASRPQDRQFILSSKKLLLSDSGFYLCAWSDRQNSPLHFGNGTRLTVT.

V and J are TRBV4-1 and TRBJ1-5; D call uncertain. CDR3 length equals 16 residues. V dropped 3 bases and J dropped 5 bases, with 17 bases sitting between them. The germline V gene encodes CDR1 MGHRA and CDR2 YSYEKL. This CDR3 is CASSHVDGGSYQPQHF. In DNA form, the CDR3 reads TGCGCCAGCAGCCATGTGGATGGCGGCTCCTATCAGCCCCAGCATTTT.

The chain combines TRBV29-1 with TRBJ2-5, with 8 positions matching TRBD1. Germline-derived CDR1 and CDR2 are SQVTM and ANQGSEA. The V gene end was trimmed by 4 bases and the J gene end by 1 base; junction bases not matched to a gene: 2. There are 13 residues in the CDR3. The DNA for the CDR3 is TGCAGCGTTGTCACAGGGGGCCAAGAGACCCAGTACTTC. Protein sequence: CSVVTGGQETQYF. Using reference TRBV29-1 and TRBJ2-5 for the parts outside the CDR3, the full variable domain is SAVISQKPSRDICQRGTSLTIQCQVDSQVTMMFWYRQQPGQSLTLIATANQGSEATYESGFVIDKFPISRPNLTFSTLTVSNMSPEDSSIYLCSVVTGGQETQYFGPGTRLLVL.

The chain combines TRBV9 with TRBJ1-3, with D perhaps TRBD1 (6 bases). Germline values: CDR1 SGDLS, CDR2 YYNGEE. The V end was cut by 3 bases, the J end by 3 bases, with 16 bases between. The CDR3 has 16 residues. Written as DNA, the CDR3 is TGTGCCAGCAGCGGCAGTGGGGGGGCTGGTGGAAACACCATATATTTT. Translation: CASSGSGGAGGNTIYF.

The V gene is TRBV6-1, the J gene TRBJ2-7, with TRBD2 matching 10 bases. Germline CDR1 is MNHNS and CDR2 is SASEGT. The CDR3 covers 16 residues. The V gene end was trimmed by 0 bases and the J gene end by 3 bases; junction bases not matched to a gene: 5. The CDR3 nucleotides are TGTGCCAGCAGTGAAGCGCTACTAGCGGGAAGCTACGAGCAGTACTTC. This encodes CASSEALLAGSYEQYF.

The chain uses TRBV7-2 and TRBJ2-7; D call uncertain. The germline gives CDR1 SGHTA, CDR2 FQGNSA. V lost 5 bases to trimming and J lost 3 bases, with 8 bases between them. This CDR3 is built from 12 residues. CDR3 sequence reads: CASSATNYEQYF. The CDR3 DNA reads TGTGCCAGCAGCGCTACGAACTACGAGCAGTACTTC.

This clone was seen only a few times. The chain is built from TRBV7-2 and TRBJ1-2, with TRBD1 matching 11 bases. Germline CDR1 SGHTA, CDR2 FQGNSA. CDR3 length: 16 amino acids. The V segment lost 3 bases and the J segment 4 bases; nucleotides outside the gene matches: 7. This CDR3 reads CASSFSGQGGGYGYTF. The CDR3 nucleotides are TGTGCCAGCAGCTTTTCGGGACAGGGGGGTGGCTATGGCTACACCTTC. Full variable domain (missing parts from reference TRBV7-2 and TRBJ1-2): GAGVSQSPSNKVTEKGKDVELRCDPISGHTALYWYRQSLGQGLEFLIYFQGNSAPDKSGLPSDRFSAERTGGSVSTLTIQRTQQEDSAVYLCASSFSGQGGGYGYTFGSGTRLTVV.

CDR3 amino acids: CATSRTASGGYTF. CDR3 coding DNA: TGTGCCACCAGCAGGACGGCCTCGGGGGGCTACACCTTC. J is TRBJ1-2 and V is TRBV15; D call uncertain. The ends were cut back, 3 bases at V and 8 bases at J, with 13 bases in the middle. The CDR3 is 13 amino acids. Germline loops: CDR1 LNHNV, CDR2 YYDKDF (reference sequence).

The CDR3 reads CASSPRTTTSTDTQYF. CDR3 bases: TGTGCCAGCAGCCCCCGGACTACCACTAGCACAGATACGCAGTATTTT. The V gene is TRBV5-4, the J gene TRBJ2-3, with D possibly matching TRBD2 (6 bases). CDR3 size: 16 residues. The germline V and J ends were trimmed by 4 bases and 0 bases, with 15 bases remaining between them. In germline, CDR1 is SGHNT, CDR2 YYREEE (reference sequence).

The table lists this clone with a count of one. DNA of the CDR3: TGCAGCGGGAGAGACAGGGGGCGGAAGAACACTGAAGCTTTCTTT. It is translated as CSGRDRGRKNTEAFF. The chain links TRBV29-1 to TRBJ1-1; 10 bases agree with TRBD1. CDR1 and CDR2 (germline): SQVTM, ANQGSEA. The CDR3 totals 15 residues. Trimming removed 7 bases from V and 1 base from J; junction bases left unmatched: 9.

The CDR3 is CASSAGLVSTDTQYF. The DNA of the CDR3 is TGTGCCAGTAGTGCCGGACTAGTTAGCACAGATACGCAGTATTTT. The V call is TRBV19, the J call TRBJ2-3, with 7 bases lining up with TRBD2. The junction had 5 bases not matched to a gene; V was cut back by 5 bases and J by 0 bases. This CDR3 is 15 amino acids long. Germline CDR1 is LNHDA and CDR2 is SQIVND (reference sequence).

CDR3 loop: CASSQDGGTYNEQFF. In DNA form, the CDR3 reads TGCGCCAGCAGCCAAGATGGGGGGACCTACAATGAGCAGTTCTTC. The chain employs TRBV4-1 and TRBJ2-1; D possibly corresponds to TRBD2 (6 bases). V was pared by 0 bases and J by 2 bases, with 8 bases between. The germline V gene encodes CDR1 MGHRA and CDR2 YSYEKL. The CDR3 runs to 15 residues.

J is TRBJ1-1 and V is TRBV5-4; 7 bases fit TRBD1. The CDR3 has 16 amino acids. The V and J ends lost 4 bases and 5 bases, in that order; junction bases with no gene match: 14. Germline CDR1 SGHNT, CDR2 YYREEE (reference sequence). The CDR3 sequence is CASSTFSGQLATEAFF. As DNA, the CDR3 is TGTGCCAGCAGCACCTTTTCGGGACAGCTCGCGACTGAAGCTTTCTTT.

V is TRBV6-1 and J is TRBJ1-2; TRBD1 matches at 7 bases. The CDR3 is 15 amino acids. Trimming took 1 base from V and 8 from J; bases not matched to a gene: 10. Germline assignment: CDR1 MNHNS and CDR2 SASEGT. CDR3 nucleotides: TGTGCCAGCAGTGAAGGGACAGGTCTGTTTTGGGGCTACACCTTC. Translating gives CASSEGTGLFWGYTF.

Here the CDR3 reads CASSEVENTEAFF. The CDR3 DNA reads TGTGCCAGCAGTGAGGTGGAGAACACTGAAGCTTTCTTT. The J gene is TRBJ1-1, the V gene TRBV6-5, with no clear D. CDR1 MNHEY and CDR2 SVGAGI come from the germline V gene. V gave up 5 bases and J gave up 1 base, with 8 bases separating them. This CDR3 has 13 residues.

This clone appeared a few times. J is TRBJ2-1 and V is TRBV4-3; 10 positions agree with TRBD2. The CDR3 totals 16 residues. Germline V gene data show CDR1 as LGHNA and CDR2 as YSLEER. Trimming at V came to 1 base and at J to 9 bases, leaving 9 bases not matched to a gene. CDR3 nucleotide sequence: TGCGCCAGCAGCCAAGCGAAACAGCGGGGGGGCGGTGAGCAGTTCTTC. Its protein product is CASSQAKQRGGGEQFF.

The chain recombines TRBV19 with TRBJ1-3, with D perhaps TRBD1 (5 bases). This CDR3 has 12 residues. Germline CDR1 reads LNHDA; CDR2 reads SQIVND (reference sequence). Trimming removed 1 base from V and 9 bases from J, with 7 bases in between. CDR3 loop: CASSIVGGTIYF. The CDR3, as DNA: TGTGCCAGTAGTATAGTCGGGGGCACCATATATTTT.

As to this clone: This sample includes further DNA sequences coding for the same CDR3. The V and J genes are TRBV5-1 and TRBJ1-2, with 9 bases fitting TRBD1. With 0 bases clipped from V and 5 bases from J, the junction kept 2 bases outside the gene matches. CDR1 SGHRS and CDR2 YFSETQ come from the germline V gene. The CDR3 runs to 14 residues. CDR3: CASSLGQGVYGYTF. The CDR3 DNA reads TGCGCCAGCAGCTTGGGACAGGGGGTGTATGGCTACACCTTC.

This chain links TRBV29-1 with TRBJ2-1, with 13 bases lining up with TRBD2. After removal of 3 bases from V and 10 bases from J, the junction contained 3 bases not matched to a gene. The CDR3 spans 13 residues. Germline CDR1 reads SQVTM; CDR2 reads ANQGSEA. CDR3 amino acids: CSVDRTSGGEQFF. DNA for the CDR3: TGCAGCGTTGACCGGACTAGCGGGGGAGAGCAGTTCTTC.

The V gene is TRBV27, the J gene TRBJ1-5, with no clear D. Trimming shortened V by 1 base and J by 11 bases, and 15 bases separated the two germline ends. The germline gives CDR1 MNHEY, CDR2 SMNVEV (reference sequence). The CDR3 spans 14 residues. The CDR3 DNA is TGTGCCAGCAGTTTATTGGGTGGTGTCTTGGCCCAGCATTTT. This encodes CASSLLGGVLAQHF.

V usage is TRBV15 and J usage is TRBJ2-7; D possibly uses TRBD1 or TRBD2 (5 bases each). The V gene's germline CDR1 is LNHNV and CDR2 YYDKDF (reference sequence). This CDR3 region has 13 residues. V was shortened by 1 base and J by 3 bases, with 7 bases between the two germline ends. The CDR3 spells CATSRGDRYEQYF. The CDR3 DNA follows: TGTGCCACCAGCAGAGGGGACCGCTACGAGCAGTACTTC.

The V gene is TRBV6-4, the J gene TRBJ1-5; D is possibly TRBD1 (5 bases). The CDR3 runs to 14 residues. The ends were cut back, 3 bases at V and 7 bases at J, with 13 bases in the middle. Germline V lookup: CDR1 MRHNA, CDR2 SNTAGT. The CDR3 DNA reads as TGTGCCAGCAGTGAGTTTTTGGGGGAACAGCCCCAGCATTTT. This translates into CASSEFLGEQPQHF.

This clone was detected a few times. The chain uses TRBV18 and TRBJ2-7; D unclear. Germline CDR1 and CDR2: KGHSH and LQKENI. V lost 1 base and J 6 bases, leaving 10 bases between the germline ends. CDR3 length equals 13 residues. CDR3 bases: TGTGCCAGCTCACCACAGGGAAACTCCGAGCAGTACTTC. Encoded protein: CASSPQGNSEQYF.

The chain joins TRBV5-1 to TRBJ2-3; 11 bases map to TRBD2. The CDR3 has 16 residues. V shed 0 bases and J 6 bases; nucleotides not matched to a gene: 6. Germline V gene data show CDR1 as SGHRS and CDR2 as YFSETQ. CDR3: CASSLEATSGGDTQYF. The CDR3 DNA is TGCGCCAGCAGCTTGGAGGCCACTAGCGGGGGTGATACGCAGTATTTT.

This clone was recorded only once. This CDR3 is CASSKGTGGSYEQYF. CDR3 nucleotides: TGTGCCAGCAGCAAGGGGACGGGCGGGTCCTACGAGCAGTACTTC. V and J are TRBV6-1 and TRBJ2-7; D possibly uses TRBD1 or TRBD2 (5 bases each). The CDR3 length is 15 residues. CDR1 and CDR2 from the germline V gene are MNHNS and SASEGT. V lost 6 bases and J 1 base, leaving 16 bases between the germline ends.

This chain links TRBV11-2 with TRBJ1-1, with D tentatively TRBD1 (5 bases). The CDR3 is 14 amino acids. The ends were cut back, 2 bases at V and 8 bases at J, with 15 bases in the middle. Germline CDR1 reads SGHAT; CDR2 reads FQNNGV. CDR3 nucleotide sequence: TGTGCCAGCAGCTTAACCTTATACGGGGGGGAAGCTTTCTTT. Translation: CASSLTLYGGEAFF. Together with reference TRBV11-2 and TRBJ1-1, the CDR3 gives the full variable domain: EAGVAQSPRYKIIEKRQSVAFWCNPISGHATLYWYQQILGQGPKLLIQFQNNGVVDDSQLPKDRFSAERLKGVDSTLKIQPAKLEDSAVYLCASSLTLYGGEAFFGQGTRLTVV.

The V and J genes are TRBV5-1 and TRBJ2-4, with TRBD1 matching 7 bases. J gave up 0 bases and V 0 bases, and 9 bases lay outside the gene matches. CDR3 length equals 18 residues. Germline values: CDR1 SGHRS, CDR2 YFSETQ. The CDR3 sequence is CASSLEGDRARAKNIQYF. The CDR3 DNA sequence: TGCGCCAGCAGCTTGGAAGGCGACAGGGCCAGAGCCAAAAACATTCAGTACTTC. Filled out from reference TRBV5-1 and TRBJ2-4, the complete variable domain reads KAGVTQTPRYLIKTRGQQVTLSCSPISGHRSVSWYQQTPGQGLQFLFEYFSETQRNKGNFPGRFSGRQFSNSRSEMNVSTLELGDSALYLCASSLEGDRARAKNIQYFGAGTRLSVL.

The chain couples TRBV6-5 to TRBJ2-1; 8 bases are a match to TRBD2. CDR3 length equals 15 residues. Germline CDR1 is MNHEY and CDR2 is SVGAGI. With 4 bases clipped from V and 6 bases from J, the junction kept 8 bases outside the gene matches. The DNA for the CDR3 is TGTGCCAGCAGTTTCATCACGGGAGGGGGCAATGAGCAGTTCTTC. Encoded protein: CASSFITGGGNEQFF.